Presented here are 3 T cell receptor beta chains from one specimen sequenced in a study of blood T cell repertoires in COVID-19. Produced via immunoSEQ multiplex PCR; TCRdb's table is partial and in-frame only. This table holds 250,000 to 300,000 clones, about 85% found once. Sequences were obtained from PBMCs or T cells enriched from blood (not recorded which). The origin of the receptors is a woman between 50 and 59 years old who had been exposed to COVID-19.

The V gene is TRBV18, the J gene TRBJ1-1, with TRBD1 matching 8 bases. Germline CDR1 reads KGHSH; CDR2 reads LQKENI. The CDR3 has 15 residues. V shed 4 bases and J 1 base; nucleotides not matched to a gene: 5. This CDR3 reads CASSLIGQGNTEAFF. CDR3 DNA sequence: TGTGCCAGCTCACTTATAGGACAGGGGAACACTGAAGCTTTCTTT. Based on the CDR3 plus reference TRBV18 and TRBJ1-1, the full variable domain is NAGVMQNPRHLVRRRGQEARLRCSPMKGHSHVYWYRQLPEEGLKFMVYLQKENIIDESGMPKERFSAEFPKEGPSILRIQQVVRGDSAAYFCASSLIGQGNTEAFFGQGTRLTVV.

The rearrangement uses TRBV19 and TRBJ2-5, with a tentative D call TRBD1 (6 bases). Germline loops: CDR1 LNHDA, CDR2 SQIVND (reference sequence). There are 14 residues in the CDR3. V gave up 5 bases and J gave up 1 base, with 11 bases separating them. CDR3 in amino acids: CASSGTGFQETQYF. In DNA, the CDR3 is TGTGCCAGTAGTGGCACAGGGTTCCAAGAGACCCAGTACTTC.

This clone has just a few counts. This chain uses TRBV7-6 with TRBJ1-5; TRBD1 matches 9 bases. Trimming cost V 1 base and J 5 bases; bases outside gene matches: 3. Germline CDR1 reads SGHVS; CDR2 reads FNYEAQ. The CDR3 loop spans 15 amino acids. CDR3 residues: CASSLGTGADQPQHF. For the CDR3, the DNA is TGTGCCAGCAGCTTAGGGACAGGGGCAGATCAGCCCCAGCATTTT. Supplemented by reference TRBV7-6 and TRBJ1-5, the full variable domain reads GAGVSQSPRYKVTKRGQDVALRCDPISGHVSLYWYRQALGQGPEFLTYFNYEAQQDKSGLPNDRFSAERPEGSISTLTIQRTEQRDSAMYRCASSLGTGADQPQHFGDGTRLSIL.